Listed below are T cell receptor beta chains from one sample, sequenced in a study of memory CD8 T cells in hepatitis C reinfection. The data were produced by immunoSEQ multiplex PCR, yet TCRdb's version contains in-frame clones alone and is incomplete. The data show about 50,000 clones, under 90% seen once. Sequences were obtained from naive CD8+ T cells sorted from blood. The receptors here all came from a man in his late teens or twenties with hepatitis C virus infection. The CDR3 runs from the conserved cysteine through the conserved F or W. Each record gives: J gene, D gene, clone size, V gene, CDR3 protein, CDR3 DNA. The D gene is left open where the match is weak. Size tells how often a clone was seen (once, few, many) or the class of an expanded clone, and some rows leave it out.

>TRBJ2-7|TRBD2|few|TRBV4-1
CASSQASGGYEQYF
TGCGCCAGCAGCCAAGCATCGGGAGGGTACGAGCAGTACTTC
>TRBJ2-7|TRBD2|NA|TRBV11-2
CASSFGAGGAYEQYF
TGTGCCAGCAGCTTCGGAGCGGGGGGGGCCTACGAGCAGTACTTC
>TRBJ1-4|TRBD1|NA|TRBV7-8
CASSSPVGTGAFSNEKLFF
TGTGCCAGCAGCTCGCCCGTGGGGACAGGCGCCTTTTCTAATGAAAAACTGTTTTTT
>TRBJ2-5|TRBD2|NA|TRBV7-6
CASSPNAAGGGETQYF
TGTGCCAGCAGCCCCAACGCGGCGGGAGGGGGAGAGACCCAGTACTTC
>TRBJ2-3|TRBD2|NA|TRBV7-8
CASSLVTSGGTDTQYF
TGTGCCAGCAGCTTAGTGACTAGCGGGGGCACAGATACGCAGTATTTT
>TRBJ2-2|TRBD1|NA|TRBV2
CASRQGQANTGELFF
TGTGCCAGCAGGCAGGGACAGGCGAACACCGGGGAGCTGTTTTTT
>TRBJ1-1|TRBD1|NA|TRBV4-1
CASSQGQGVDTEAFF
TGCGCCAGCAGCCAAGGACAGGGCGTGGACACTGAAGCTTTCTTT
>TRBJ1-4|NA|NA|TRBV2
CASSWTLGATNEKLFF
TGTGCCAGCAGCTGGACACTCGGAGCAACTAATGAAAAACTGTTTTTT
>TRBJ1-1|TRBD1|NA|TRBV19
CASSIGTGLGTEAFF
TGTGCCAGTAGTATCGGGACAGGGTTGGGCACTGAAGCTTTCTTT
>TRBJ1-4|NA|NA|TRBV4-1
CASSQDHSLNNEKLFF
TGCGCCAGCAGCCAAGATCATAGCCTTAATAATGAAAAACTGTTTTTT
>TRBJ2-1|NA|NA|TRBV6-5
CASSYSGGLWNEQFF
TGTGCCAGCAGTTACTCGGGGGGGCTCTGGAATGAGCAGTTCTTC
>TRBJ2-1|NA|NA|TRBV2
CASSESLYNEQFF
TGTGCCAGCAGTGAATCCCTGTACAATGAGCAGTTCTTC
>TRBJ1-5|NA|NA|TRBV28
CASSLFPGNQPQHF
TGTGCCAGCAGTTTGTTTCCAGGCAATCAGCCCCAGCATTTT
>TRBJ1-4|NA|few|TRBV4-2
CASSQGRAGREKLFF
TGTGCCAGCAGCCAAGGGAGGGCAGGCAGAGAAAAACTGTTTTTT
>TRBJ1-1|TRBD1|NA|TRBV5-1
CASSLGSQGDNEAFF
TGCGCCAGCAGCTTGGGATCTCAGGGGGACAATGAAGCTTTCTTT
>TRBJ2-7|TRBD2|NA|TRBV28
CASSSPYSGAAYEQYF
TGTGCCAGCAGTTCCCCATACAGCGGGGCCGCCTACGAGCAGTACTTC
>TRBJ2-1|TRBD2|once|TRBV6-5
CASSLTSGTNKQFF
TGTGCCAGCAGCCTGACTAGCGGGACGAATAAGCAGTTCTTC
>TRBJ2-7|NA|NA|TRBV27
CASSLAIAYEQYF
TGTGCCAGCAGCCTAGCCATCGCCTACGAGCAGTACTTC
>TRBJ2-1|TRBD2|NA|TRBV9
CASSGGTSGGYNEQFF
TGTGCCAGCAGCGGGGGGACTAGCGGGGGTTACAATGAGCAGTTCTTC
>TRBJ2-2|NA|NA|TRBV29-1
CSVGGDTGELFF
TGCAGCGTAGGGGGGGACACCGGGGAGCTGTTTTTT
>TRBJ2-5|TRBD2|NA|TRBV11-2
CASSSRGLAGVGKTQYF
TGTGCCAGCAGCTCCAGGGGACTAGCGGGGGTAGGGAAGACCCAGTACTTC
>TRBJ2-5|NA|NA|TRBV12-1
CASSLESPGRRETQYF
TGTGCCAGCAGCCTTGAGTCCCCAGGGAGGCGGGAGACCCAGTACTTC
>TRBJ2-2|NA|NA|TRBV7-9
CASSLVGHNTGELFF
TGTGCCAGCAGCTTAGTGGGACATAACACCGGGGAGCTGTTTTTT
>TRBJ2-7|TRBD1|NA|TRBV5-1
CASSFGTGVSYEQYF
TGCGCCAGCAGCTTCGGGACAGGAGTTTCCTACGAGCAGTACTTC
>TRBJ1-6|TRBD1|NA|TRBV27
CASSLWRGPSPLHF
TGTGCCAGCAGTTTATGGAGGGGGCCTTCACCCCTCCACTTT
>TRBJ2-7|TRBD2|NA|TRBV6-5
CASSLGLAGDYEQYF
TGTGCCAGCAGTCTCGGACTAGCGGGAGACTACGAGCAGTACTTC
>TRBJ1-2|TRBD1|few|TRBV27
CASSSLGTGGYGYTF
TGTGCCAGCAGTTCTCTGGGGACAGGGGGCTATGGCTACACCTTC
>TRBJ2-5|TRBD2|NA|TRBV11-2
CASSLGRGGIETQYF
TGTGCCAGCAGCCTGGGGCGGGGGGGCATAGAGACCCAGTACTTC
>TRBJ2-7|TRBD2|NA|TRBV14
CASRSGSSYEQYF
TGTGCCAGCAGGAGCGGGAGCTCCTACGAGCAGTACTTC
>TRBJ2-7|NA|NA|TRBV28
CASSLPLVHSYEQYF
TGTGCCAGCAGTTTACCACTAGTCCACTCCTACGAGCAGTACTTC
>TRBJ2-2|NA|NA|TRBV12-5
CASGSGITGELFF
TGTGCTAGTGGTTCGGGTATTACCGGGGAGCTGTTTTTT
>TRBJ2-7|TRBD1|NA|TRBV7-2
CASSLDRGYEQYF
TGTGCCAGCAGCCTTGACAGGGGCTACGAGCAGTACTTC
>TRBJ2-7|TRBD1|NA|TRBV5-1
CASSSTGGGSYEQYF
TGCGCCAGCAGCTCGACAGGGGGCGGCTCCTACGAGCAGTACTTC
>TRBJ2-5|TRBD2|NA|TRBV27
CASSPWASGAEETQYF
TGTGCCAGCAGTCCTTGGGCTAGCGGGGCGGAAGAGACCCAGTACTTC
>TRBJ2-7|NA|NA|TRBV28
CASRGNRDPYEQYF
TGTGCCAGCCGAGGGAATCGGGATCCCTACGAGCAGTACTTC
>TRBJ2-1|NA|NA|TRBV25-1
CASSEWGVRAYNEQFF
TGTGCCAGCAGTGAATGGGGGGTGAGGGCCTACAATGAGCAGTTCTTC
>TRBJ2-3|NA|NA|TRBV27
CASSLRVRAGTDTQYF
TGTGCCAGCAGTTTAAGAGTCAGGGCTGGGACAGATACGCAGTATTTT
>TRBJ1-5|TRBD1|NA|TRBV4-1
CASSRGQGGQPQHF
TGCGCCAGCAGCCGTGGACAGGGCGGTCAGCCCCAGCATTTT
>TRBJ2-7|TRBD1|NA|TRBV28
CASSPWTGLNEQYF
TGTGCCAGCAGTCCTTGGACAGGGTTAAACGAGCAGTACTTC
>TRBJ2-3|NA|once|TRBV21-1
CASSRLAGYTDTQYF
TGTGCCAGCAGCAGACTAGCGGGGTACACAGATACGCAGTATTTT
>TRBJ2-3|NA|NA|TRBV28
CASSLGGAPEDTQYF
TGTGCCAGCAGTTTGGGGGGAGCGCCCGAGGATACGCAGTATTTT
>TRBJ2-7|NA|once|TRBV6-1
CASAGASYEQYF
TGTGCCAGCGCAGGGGCGAGCTACGAGCAGTACTTC
>TRBJ2-3|TRBD2|NA|TRBV19
CASSIAGRERDTQYF
TGTGCCAGTAGTATAGCCGGGAGGGAGAGGGATACGCAGTATTTT
>TRBJ2-6|NA|NA|TRBV27
CASSLGPGANVLTF
TGTGCCAGCAGTTTGGGGCCTGGGGCCAACGTCCTGACTTTC
>TRBJ1-2|NA|NA|TRBV28
CASSRGVTAHLANYGYTF
TGTGCCAGCAGCCGGGGGGTCACGGCCCATTTAGCTAACTATGGCTACACCTTC
>TRBJ1-2|TRBD1|NA|TRBV7-8
CASSPRDRPLYTF
TGTGCCAGCAGCCCCCGGGACAGGCCTCTCTACACCTTC
>TRBJ2-1|NA|NA|TRBV28
CASRYDGGSYNEQFF
TGTGCCAGCAGATATGATGGCGGCTCCTACAATGAGCAGTTCTTC
>TRBJ2-7|NA|NA|TRBV6-6
CASSYSTGTYEQYF
TGTGCCAGCAGTTACTCTACAGGTACCTACGAGCAGTACTTC
>TRBJ2-2|TRBD1|NA|TRBV18
CASSPPGTGNPGELFF
TGTGCCAGCTCACCACCCGGGACAGGGAACCCCGGGGAGCTGTTTTTT
>TRBJ1-5|NA|NA|TRBV27
CASKGGGNQPQHF
TGTGCCAGCAAAGGAGGAGGCAATCAGCCCCAGCATTTT
>TRBJ2-1|TRBD2|NA|TRBV10-3
CAISDLERGRGNEQFF
TGTGCCATCAGTGACTTAGAGCGGGGACGGGGTAATGAGCAGTTCTTC
>TRBJ2-5|NA|NA|TRBV4-1
CASSLLDSRETQYF
TGCGCCAGCAGCCTCCTGGACTCACGGGAGACCCAGTACTTC
>TRBJ2-2|TRBD2|once|TRBV7-6
CASSQIVAGTSGGANTGELFF
TGTGCCAGCAGCCAGATCGTTGCCGGGACTAGCGGGGGGGCCAACACCGGGGAGCTGTTTTTT